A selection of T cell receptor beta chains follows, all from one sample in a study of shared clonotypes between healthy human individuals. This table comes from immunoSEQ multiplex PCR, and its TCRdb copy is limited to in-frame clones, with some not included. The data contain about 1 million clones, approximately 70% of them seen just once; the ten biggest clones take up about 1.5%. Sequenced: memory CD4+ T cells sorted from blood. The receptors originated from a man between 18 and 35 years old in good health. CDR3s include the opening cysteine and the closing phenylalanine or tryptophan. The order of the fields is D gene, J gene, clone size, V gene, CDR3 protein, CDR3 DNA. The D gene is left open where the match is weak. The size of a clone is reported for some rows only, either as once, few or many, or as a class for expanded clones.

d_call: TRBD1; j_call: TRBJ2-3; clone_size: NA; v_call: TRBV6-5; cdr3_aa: CASRLQGGTDTQYF; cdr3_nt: TGTGCCAGCAGACTACAGGGGGGCACAGATACGCAGTATTTT
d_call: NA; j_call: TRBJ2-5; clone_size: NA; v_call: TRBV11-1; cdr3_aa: CASSFRASTGETQYF; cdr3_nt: TGTGCCAGCAGCTTTAGGGCTAGCACGGGAGAGACCCAGTACTTC
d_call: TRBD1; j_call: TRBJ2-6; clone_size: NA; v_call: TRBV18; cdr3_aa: CASTSGGQGAGANVLTF; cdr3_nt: TGTGCCAGCACTTCGGGTGGACAGGGGGCTGGGGCCAACGTCCTGACTTTC
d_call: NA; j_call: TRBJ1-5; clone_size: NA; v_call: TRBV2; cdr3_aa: CASSVGYQPQHF; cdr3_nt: TGTGCCAGCAGTGTGGGGTATCAGCCCCAGCATTTT
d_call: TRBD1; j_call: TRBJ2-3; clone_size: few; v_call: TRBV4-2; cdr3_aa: CASSQDGAGGGADTQYF; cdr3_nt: TGTGCCAGCAGCCAAGATGGGGCAGGGGGCGGGGCAGATACGCAGTATTTT
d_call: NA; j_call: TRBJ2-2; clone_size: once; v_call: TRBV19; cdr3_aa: CASSKRTVQETGELFF; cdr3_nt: TGTGCCAGTAGTAAGAGGACGGTACAGGAAACCGGGGAGCTGTTTTTT
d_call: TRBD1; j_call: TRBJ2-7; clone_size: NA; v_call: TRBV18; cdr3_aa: CASSPGTGLNEQYF; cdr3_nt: TGTGCCAGCTCACCCGGGACAGGCTTGAACGAGCAGTACTTC
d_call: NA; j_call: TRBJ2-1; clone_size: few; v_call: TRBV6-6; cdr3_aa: CASSYSSNEQFF; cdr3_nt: TGTGCCAGCAGTTACTCTAGCAATGAGCAGTTCTTC
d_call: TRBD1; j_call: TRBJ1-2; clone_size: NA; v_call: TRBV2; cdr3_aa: CASSGRDRSYGYTF; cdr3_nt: TGTGCCAGCAGTGGAAGGGACAGGAGCTATGGCTACACCTTC
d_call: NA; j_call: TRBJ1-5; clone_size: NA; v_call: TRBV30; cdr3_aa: CAWSPGLDSNQPQHF; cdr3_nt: TGTGCCTGGTCCCCGGGATTGGATAGCAATCAGCCCCAGCATTTT
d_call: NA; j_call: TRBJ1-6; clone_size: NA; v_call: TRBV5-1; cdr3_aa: CASSLGQEISPLHF; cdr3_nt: TGCGCCAGCAGCTTGGGACAGGAGATTTCACCCCTCCACTTT
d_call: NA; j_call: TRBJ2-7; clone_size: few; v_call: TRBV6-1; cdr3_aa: CASTPDGGHAYEQYF; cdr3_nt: TGTGCCAGCACCCCCGATGGGGGACATGCCTACGAGCAGTACTTC
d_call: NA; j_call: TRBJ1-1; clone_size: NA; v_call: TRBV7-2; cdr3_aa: CASSPGLNTEAFF; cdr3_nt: TGTGCCAGCAGCCCCGGGCTGAACACTGAAGCTTTCTTT
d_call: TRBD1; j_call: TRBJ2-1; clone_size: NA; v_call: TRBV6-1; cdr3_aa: CASKVGQAYNEQFF; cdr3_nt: TGTGCCAGCAAGGTCGGACAGGCATACAATGAGCAGTTCTTC
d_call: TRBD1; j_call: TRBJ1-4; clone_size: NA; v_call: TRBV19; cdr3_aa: CASSGQGAGGEKLFF; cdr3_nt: TGTGCCAGTAGTGGACAGGGGGCCGGGGGTGAAAAACTGTTTTTT
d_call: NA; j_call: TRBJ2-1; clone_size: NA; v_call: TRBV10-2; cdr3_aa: CASSEPLANEQFF; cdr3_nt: TGCGCCAGCAGTGAGCCCCTCGCCAATGAGCAGTTCTTC
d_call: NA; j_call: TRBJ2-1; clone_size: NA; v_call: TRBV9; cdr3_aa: CASSVALPRSSYNEQFF; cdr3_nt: TGTGCCAGCAGCGTAGCCCTCCCCCGAAGCTCCTACAATGAGCAGTTCTTC